Described below is a single TCR beta chain sequence and its context. Its matching antigen is unknown. A much larger clonotype is one base distant, so this may be a read error. Germline V gene data show CDR1 as SNHLY and CDR2 as FYNNEI. Trimming removed 2 bases from V and 3 bases from J, with 12 bases in between. The CDR3 spans 15 residues. This specimen belongs to a study of molecular identifiers for immune sequencing clone quantification. Study outcomes and limitations: More than 98% of effector molecules, versus under 1% of naive-cell molecules, belonged to clones above 20 RNA copies.

Using its own MiXCR run on the PCR reads, TCRdb lists one record per CDR3 protein. The table has 550,000 to 750,000 distinct CDR3 sequences, 15% to 20% seen once; the top ten hold 0.75% to 0.95%. This chain joins TRBV2 and TRBJ2-3; the D call may be TRBD1 or TRBD2 (5 bases each). The TCR was taken from a human donor in good health. Some libraries in this study had Jurkat cell RNA spiked in. Sequenced: naive CD8+ T cells from blood, with Jurkat cell RNA spiked in. Subset here: FACS-sorted CD8+CD4-CCR7+CD45RA+ naive T cells. CDR3: CASSEPGPVTDTQYF. The DNA for the CDR3 is TGTGCCAGCAGTGAACCGGGGCCGGTGACAGATACGCAGTATTTT.